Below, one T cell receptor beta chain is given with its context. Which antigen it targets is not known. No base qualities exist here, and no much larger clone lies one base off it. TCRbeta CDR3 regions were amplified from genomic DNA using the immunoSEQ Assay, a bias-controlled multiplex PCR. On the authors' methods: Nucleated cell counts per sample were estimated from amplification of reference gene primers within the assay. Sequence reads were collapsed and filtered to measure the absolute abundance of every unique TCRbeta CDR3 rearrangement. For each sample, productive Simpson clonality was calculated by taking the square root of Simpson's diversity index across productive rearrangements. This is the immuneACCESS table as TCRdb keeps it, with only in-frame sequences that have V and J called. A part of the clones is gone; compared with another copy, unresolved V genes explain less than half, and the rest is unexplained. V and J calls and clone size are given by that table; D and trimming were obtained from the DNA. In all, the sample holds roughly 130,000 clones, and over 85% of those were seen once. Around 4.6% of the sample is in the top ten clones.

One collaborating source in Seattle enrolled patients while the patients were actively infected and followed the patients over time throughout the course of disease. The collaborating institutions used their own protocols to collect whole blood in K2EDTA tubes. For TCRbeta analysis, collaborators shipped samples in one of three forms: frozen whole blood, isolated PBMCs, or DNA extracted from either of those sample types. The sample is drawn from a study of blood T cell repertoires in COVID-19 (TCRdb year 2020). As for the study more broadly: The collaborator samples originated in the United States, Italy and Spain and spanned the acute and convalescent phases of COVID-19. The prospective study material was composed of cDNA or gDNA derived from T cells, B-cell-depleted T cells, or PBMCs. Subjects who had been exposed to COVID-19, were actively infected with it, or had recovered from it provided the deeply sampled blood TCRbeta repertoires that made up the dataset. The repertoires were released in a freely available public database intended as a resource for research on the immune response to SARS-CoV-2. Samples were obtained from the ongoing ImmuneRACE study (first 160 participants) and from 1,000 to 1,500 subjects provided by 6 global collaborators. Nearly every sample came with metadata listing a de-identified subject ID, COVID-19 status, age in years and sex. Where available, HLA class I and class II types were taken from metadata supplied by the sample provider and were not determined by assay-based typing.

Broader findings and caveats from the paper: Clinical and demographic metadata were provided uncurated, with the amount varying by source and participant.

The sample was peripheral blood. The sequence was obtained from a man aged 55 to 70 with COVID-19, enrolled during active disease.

Here the CDR3 is given as CATSESPQISNQPQHF. At the DNA level, the sequence is TGTGCCACCAGTGAGTCCCCACAGATAAGCAATCAGCCCCAGCATTTT. The sequence is built from TRBV24-1 and TRBJ1-5, with an unclear D gene assignment. From a lookup of the germline V gene, CDR1 and CDR2 are KGHDR and SFDVKD. The CDR3 measures 16 amino acids from cysteine to phenylalanine. This entry keeps only the CDR3 DNA: 48 bases, framed from base 1. Trimming removed 4 bases from V and 1 base from J, leaving 13 bases between the germline ends.